The clone carrying this T cell receptor (beta chain) was seen many times. V lost 8 bases and J lost 4, with 23 bases in between. Germline V lookup: CDR1 MDHEN, CDR2 SYDVKM. The CDR3 is made up of 16 amino acids. The sample belongs to a study of T cell repertoires in cytomegalovirus infection. Each CDR3 protein gets one entry after TCRdb re-called the reads with MiXCR. The sample gives a few hundred thousand distinct CDR3 sequences, roughly 10% of which show up once; about 16% is in the top ten. Sequencing was carried out using PBMCs. The source of this sequence is a human donor in good health (CMV status not recorded). Some clones in this sample may be carry-over from other donors' samples. The chain uses TRBV28 and TRBJ1-1; D possibly corresponds to TRBD1 (6 bases). CDR3 nucleotides: TGTGCCAGCCGACTGGGGGCTTACAGTGGGAGCACTGAAGCTTTCTTT. Its translation is CASRLGAYSGSTEAFF.